The 13 T cell receptor beta chains given below trace back to one sample, sequenced in a study of blood T cells in healthy people across ages. The authors ran a second PCR of roughly 7 to 11 cycles using a sample-barcoded 5' primer and a J-beta primer mix. MiXCR was run by TCRdb on the 5' RACE reads, yielding one entry per CDR3 protein. This table holds about 1.5 million distinct CDR3 sequences, approximately 42% found once. Sequenced input: blood. These receptors were collected from a woman under 30 in good health.

This clonotype was found a few times. The V gene is TRBV3-1, the J gene TRBJ2-1; possibly TRBD1 or TRBD2 for D (5 bases each). Germline loops: CDR1 LGHDT, CDR2 YNNKEL (reference sequence). This CDR3 is 16 amino acids long. V gave up 0 bases and J gave up 4 bases, with 13 bases separating them. The CDR3 is CASSQEVGDAYNEQFF. For the CDR3, the DNA is TGTGCCAGCAGCCAAGAAGTGGGGGACGCTTACAATGAGCAGTTCTTC.

The chain links TRBV7-9 to TRBJ1-5; 8 positions agree with TRBD1. CDR1 and CDR2 from the germline V gene are SEHNR and FQNEAQ (reference sequence). V shed 5 bases and J 2 bases; nucleotides not matched to a gene: 8. The CDR3 runs to 16 residues. CDR3 protein: CASSPSTGVGNQPQHF. CDR3 DNA: TGTGCCAGCAGCCCATCGACAGGGGTAGGCAATCAGCCCCAGCATTTT.

This clonotype was seen only a few times. The rearrangement uses TRBV7-9 and TRBJ1-4; TRBD1 is a possible D gene (5 bases). The CDR3 loop spans 17 amino acids. CDR1 and CDR2 from the germline V gene are SEHNR and FQNEAQ (reference sequence). Trimming took off 4 bases at V and 8 bases at J, with 23 bases between the two ends. CDR3 residues: CASSSRRGENFREKLFF. The CDR3 nucleotides are TGTGCCAGCAGCTCCCGGCGGGGGGAAAATTTCAGGGAAAAACTGTTTTTT.

This clonotype showed up just a few times. This chain uses TRBV29-1 with TRBJ2-1; 13 bases align to TRBD2. The trim removed 6 bases at V and 7 bases at J, leaving 12 bases unmatched. There are 16 residues in the CDR3. Germline V gives CDR1 SQVTM, CDR2 ANQGSEA. CDR3 nucleotide sequence: TGCAGCGTAAGCACCCGAACTAGCGGGAGGGAGAATGAGCAGTTCTTC. Translation gives CSVSTRTSGRENEQFF.

Many counts were recorded for this clonotype. The chain recombines TRBV6-4 with TRBJ2-1; D remains unclear. From germline, CDR1 is MRHNA and CDR2 SNTAGT. The CDR3 runs to 13 residues. V dropped 6 bases and J dropped 6 bases, with 12 bases sitting between them. In nucleotides, the CDR3 is TGTGCCAGCAGCCCCCGCCCGAGCAATGAGCAGTTCTTC. Protein product: CASSPRPSNEQFF.

This CDR3 is CASSLASGTSLGYGYTF. The CDR3 bases are TGTGCCAGCAGCTTAGCTTCCGGGACTTCCCTTGGATATGGCTACACCTTC. V usage is TRBV7-2 and J usage is TRBJ1-2; D might be TRBD1 (5 bases). CDR1 and CDR2 (germline): SGHTA, FQGNSA. V was trimmed by 0 bases and J by 5 bases, leaving 19 bases between them. This CDR3 is built from 17 residues.

This clonotype was counted a few times. The genes are TRBV25-1 and TRBJ2-3, with D unclear. V shed 3 bases and J shed 1 base, with 11 bases lying between them. From germline, CDR1 is MGHDK and CDR2 SYGVNS. The CDR3 has 15 amino acids. CDR3 DNA: TGTGCCAGCAGTGACCCCCTGGGCGGCACAGATACGCAGTATTTT. This gives the protein CASSDPLGGTDTQYF.

This chain uses TRBV3-1 with TRBJ2-1; 7 bases are shared with TRBD1. The last part of the DNA fits TRBJ2-7 better; the J call may be wrong. The CDR3 runs 18 residues. Germline V gene data show CDR1 as LGHDT and CDR2 as YNNKEL (reference sequence). The CDR3 nucleotides read TGTGCCAGCAGCCAGAGGACCGGGACAGCTGACTCCTACAATGAGCAGTACTTC. Translating it yields CASSQRTGTADSYNEQYF.

This clonotype was observed a few times. This CDR3 reads CASSQVGLYGYTF. In DNA, the CDR3 is TGCGCCAGCAGCCAAGTAGGCCTTTATGGCTACACCTTC. The genes are TRBV4-3 and TRBJ1-2; D unclear. The CDR3 is 13 amino acids. The ends were cut back, 1 base at V and 5 bases at J, with 8 bases in the middle. Germline-derived CDR1 and CDR2 are LGHNA and YSLEER.

This clonotype was picked up many times. The chain links TRBV20-1 to TRBJ2-1; 7 nucleotides line up with TRBD2. Germline CDR1 reads DFQATT; CDR2 reads SNEGSKA (reference sequence). Trimming removed 5 bases from V and 5 bases from J; junction bases left unmatched: 12. This CDR3 comprises 15 residues. This CDR3 is CSAPDAGLYNNEQFF. In DNA, the CDR3 is TGCAGTGCTCCGGATGCGGGACTATATAACAATGAGCAGTTCTTC.

This clonotype showed up just a few times. The rearrangement joins TRBV12-3 or TRBV12-4 to TRBJ2-7; no firm D call. The CDR3 consists of 14 residues. Trimming cost V 1 base and J 7 bases, with 14 bases left between them. The CDR3, as DNA: TGTGCCAGCAGTTTAGGGATCCCGCCGCGGGAGCAGTACTTC. Translated, it gives CASSLGIPPREQYF.

This clonotype was recorded a few times. This CDR3 is CASILGAYEQYF. DNA of the CDR3: TGTGCCAGCATTTTAGGGGCCTACGAGCAGTACTTC. The chain joins TRBV9 to TRBJ2-7; tentative D call: TRBD1 (5 bases). Trimming stripped 6 bases from V and 2 bases from J, with 9 bases between. The germline V gene encodes CDR1 SGDLS and CDR2 YYNGEE. The length of the CDR3 is 12 residues.

The chain combines TRBV6-5 with TRBJ1-6; 7 bases fit TRBD1. Per the germline V gene, CDR1 is MNHEY and CDR2 is SVGAGI. The CDR3 has 15 residues. J lost 3 bases, V lost 6 bases, and 5 bases had no gene match. CDR3 region: CASRRTGIYNSPLHF. In nucleotides, the CDR3 is TGTGCCAGCAGGCGGACAGGAATCTATAATTCACCCCTCCACTTT.